The 5 T cell receptor beta chains reported below all come from one sample, sequenced in a study of regulatory T cells in long-lasting Graves disease. iRepertoire HTBI primers and Arm-PCR of CDR3 regions built TCR beta libraries. MiXCR, applied by TCRdb to the multiplex PCR reads, yields one record per CDR3 protein. The profile shows some 440,000 distinct CDR3 sequences, around 20% of them singletons. Sample time point: persistent/refractory GD, antithyroid drugs over 5 years with positive TRAb. PBMCs were the source of the RNA used for TCR sequencing. The starting material was peripheral blood mononuclear cells (PBMCs), obtained when the disease was refractory, from a patient treated with antithyroid drugs. These receptor sequences come from a female donor with Graves disease.

This clonotype has ten or more counts. The CDR3 spells CASSLSIRPPNTGELFF. The CDR3 DNA reads as TGTGCCAGCAGTTTATCGATAAGGCCGCCGAACACCGGGGAGCTGTTTTTT. The chain recombines TRBV27 with TRBJ2-2; no firm D call. The CDR3 contains 17 residues. The V and J ends lost 0 bases and 0 bases respectively, with 11 bases between them. Germline assignment: CDR1 MNHEY and CDR2 SMNVEV (reference sequence).

At least ten counts were recorded for this clonotype. The chain has TRBV15 and TRBJ1-1; unclear D gene. Between the trimmed V and J ends, which lost 3 bases and 4 bases, there was a span of 9 bases. The length of the CDR3 is 13 residues. Germline V CDR1 and CDR2: LNHNV, YYDKDF (reference sequence). CDR3 coding DNA: TGTGCCACCAGCAGGGCCGGAAGCACTGAAGCTTTCTTT. This translates into CATSRAGSTEAFF.

This clonotype was observed at least ten times. The CDR3 DNA sequence: TGTGCCAGCAGCGCCGGGACTAGCGGGTCTCTCAGCTACGAGCAGTACTTC. This gives the protein CASSAGTSGSLSYEQYF. The chain links TRBV7-6 to TRBJ2-7; 12 bases align to TRBD2. This CDR3 is 17 amino acids long. Germline CDR1 is SGHVS and CDR2 is FNYEAQ. Germline trimming cut 5 bases from V and 3 bases from J; bases unmatched to any gene: 11. Using reference TRBV7-6 and TRBJ2-7 for the parts outside the CDR3, the full variable domain is GAGVSQSPRYKVTKRGQDVALRCDPISGHVSLYWYRQALGQGPEFLTYFNYEAQQDKSGLPNDRFSAERPEGSISTLTIQRTEQRDSAMYRCASSAGTSGSLSYEQYFGPGTRLTVT.

A few counts support this clonotype. The chain combines TRBV29-1 with TRBJ1-1; maybe TRBD1 (6 bases). Trimming left V 4 bases short and J 6 bases short, with 18 bases between. The CDR3 is made up of 14 amino acids. From germline, CDR1 is SQVTM and CDR2 ANQGSEA. The CDR3 coding sequence is TGCAGCGTTGTCCCCAGGGGCAAACTCTCTGAAGCTTTCTTT. Translation gives CSVVPRGKLSEAFF.

This clonotype was counted ten times or more. The rearrangement joins TRBV13 to TRBJ2-2; the D gene is possibly TRBD2 (6 bases). From germline, CDR1 is PRHDT and CDR2 FYEKMQ (reference sequence). Trimming took 5 bases from V and 1 from J, leaving 14 bases between them. CDR3 size: 16 residues. The CDR3 DNA follows: TGTGCCAGCAGCGTACGACTAGGGGAGAACACCGGGGAGCTGTTTTTT. It is translated as CASSVRLGENTGELFF.